The rows below give T cell receptor beta chains drawn from one sample of a study of Graves' ophthalmopathy and Graves' hyperthyroidism. TCRdb independently ran MiXCR on the multiplex PCR reads; one entry per CDR3 protein. The sample records 210,000 or so distinct CDR3 sequences, 25% to 30% being singletons. Material: peripheral blood. The receptor set was obtained from a man aged 45-65 years with Graves' ophthalmopathy. Both conserved end residues are part of each CDR3.

CDR3 protein: CASRPGALSYEQYF
V gene: TRBV6-2/TRBV6-3
J gene: TRBJ2-7

CDR3 protein: CASHGTGTGLREQYF
V gene: TRBV6-1
J gene: TRBJ2-7

CDR3 protein: CATSAGTSLGETQYF
V gene: TRBV24-1
J gene: TRBJ2-5

CDR3 protein: CASSRPSTGDDGYTF
V gene: TRBV28
J gene: TRBJ1-2

CDR3 protein: CASSPGQGWGGELFF
V gene: TRBV2
J gene: TRBJ2-2

CDR3 protein: CASSKTGVREQYF
V gene: TRBV6-1
J gene: TRBJ2-7

CDR3 protein: CATRVGNEAFF
V gene: TRBV27
J gene: TRBJ1-1

CDR3 protein: CASRPGHGNTIYF
V gene: TRBV6-1
J gene: TRBJ1-3

CDR3 protein: CASSHDRGLESQYF
V gene: TRBV27
J gene: TRBJ2-5

CDR3 protein: CASSWDRGLDEQYF
V gene: TRBV6-2/TRBV6-3
J gene: TRBJ2-7

CDR3 protein: CASSPPGGAEQYF
V gene: TRBV28
J gene: TRBJ2-7

CDR3 protein: CSVGGRGSTETQYF
V gene: TRBV29-1
J gene: TRBJ2-5

CDR3 protein: CASSSPRGSPSYEQYF
V gene: TRBV11-2
J gene: TRBJ2-7

CDR3 protein: CASSQVPGANTGELFF
V gene: TRBV4-3
J gene: TRBJ2-2

CDR3 protein: CASSKQDGNQPQHF
V gene: TRBV12-3/TRBV12-4
J gene: TRBJ1-5

CDR3 protein: CASGLTDTQYF
V gene: TRBV6-2/TRBV6-3
J gene: TRBJ2-3

CDR3 protein: CASSLSGKQETQYF
V gene: TRBV27
J gene: TRBJ2-5